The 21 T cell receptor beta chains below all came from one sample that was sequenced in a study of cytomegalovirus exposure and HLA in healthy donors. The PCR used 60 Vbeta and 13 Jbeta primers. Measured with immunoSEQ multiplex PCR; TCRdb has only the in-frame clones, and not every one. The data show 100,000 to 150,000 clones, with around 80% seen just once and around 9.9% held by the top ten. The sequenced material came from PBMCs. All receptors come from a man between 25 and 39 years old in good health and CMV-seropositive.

CDR3 residues: CASSGGGGGRTGELFF. CDR3 sequence (DNA): TGTGCCAGCAGTGGGGGTGGCGGGGGAAGAACCGGGGAGCTGTTTTTT. The rearrangement uses TRBV2 and TRBJ2-2; 7 positions match TRBD2. V lost 4 bases to trimming and J lost 5 bases; unmatched junction nucleotides: 10. The CDR3 is 16 amino acids. Germline CDR1 and CDR2: SNHLY and FYNNEI.

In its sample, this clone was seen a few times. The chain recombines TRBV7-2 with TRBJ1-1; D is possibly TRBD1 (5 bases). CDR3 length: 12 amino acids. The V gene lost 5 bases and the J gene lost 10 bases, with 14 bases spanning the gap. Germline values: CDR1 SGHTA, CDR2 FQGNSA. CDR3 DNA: TGTGCCAGCAGCCCTACAGCGGGGGTAGCTTTCTTT. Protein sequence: CASSPTAGVAFF.

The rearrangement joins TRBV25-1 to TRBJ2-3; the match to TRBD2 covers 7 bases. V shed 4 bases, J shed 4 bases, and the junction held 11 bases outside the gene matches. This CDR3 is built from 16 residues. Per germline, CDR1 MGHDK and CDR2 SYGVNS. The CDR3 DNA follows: TGTGCCAGCAGTGGGCCGGGGGGAGGGAGGGCAGATACGCAGTATTTT. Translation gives CASSGPGGGRADTQYF.

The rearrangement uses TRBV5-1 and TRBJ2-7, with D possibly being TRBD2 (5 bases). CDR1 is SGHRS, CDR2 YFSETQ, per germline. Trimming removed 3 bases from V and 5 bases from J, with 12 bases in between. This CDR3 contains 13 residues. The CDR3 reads CASSSAPADEQYF. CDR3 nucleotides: TGCGCCAGCAGCTCAGCACCAGCGGACGAGCAGTACTTC.

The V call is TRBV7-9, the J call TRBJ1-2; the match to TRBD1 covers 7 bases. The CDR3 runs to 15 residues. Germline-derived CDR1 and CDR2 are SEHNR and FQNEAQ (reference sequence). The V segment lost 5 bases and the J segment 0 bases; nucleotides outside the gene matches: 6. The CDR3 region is CASSPRTGANYGYTF. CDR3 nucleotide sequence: TGTGCCAGCAGCCCTCGGACAGGAGCTAACTATGGCTACACCTTC.

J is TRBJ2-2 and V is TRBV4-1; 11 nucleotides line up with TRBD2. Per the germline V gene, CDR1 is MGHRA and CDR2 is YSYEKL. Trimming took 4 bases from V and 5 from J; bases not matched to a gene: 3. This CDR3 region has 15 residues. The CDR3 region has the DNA TGCGCCAGCAGCCGGACTAGCGGGTATACCGGGGAGCTGTTTTTT. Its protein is CASSRTSGYTGELFF.

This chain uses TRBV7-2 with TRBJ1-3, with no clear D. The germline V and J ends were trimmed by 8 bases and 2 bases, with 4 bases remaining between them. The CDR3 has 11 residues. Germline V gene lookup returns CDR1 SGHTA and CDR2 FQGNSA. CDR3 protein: CASRAGNTIYF. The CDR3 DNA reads TGTGCCAGCCGCGCTGGAAACACCATATATTTT.

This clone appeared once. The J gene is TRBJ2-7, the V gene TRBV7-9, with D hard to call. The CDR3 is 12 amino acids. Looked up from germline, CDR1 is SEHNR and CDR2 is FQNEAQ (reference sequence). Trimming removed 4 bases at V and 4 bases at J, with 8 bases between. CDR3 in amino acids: CASSSSGYEQYF. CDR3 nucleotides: TGTGCCAGCAGCTCCTCAGGATACGAGCAGTACTTC.

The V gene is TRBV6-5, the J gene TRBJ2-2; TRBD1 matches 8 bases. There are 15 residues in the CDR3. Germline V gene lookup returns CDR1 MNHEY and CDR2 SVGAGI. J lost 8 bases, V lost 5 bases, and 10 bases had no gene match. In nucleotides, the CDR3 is TGTGCCAGCAGTACTAGACAGGGGCGGCCTGGGGAGCTGTTTTTT. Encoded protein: CASSTRQGRPGELFF.

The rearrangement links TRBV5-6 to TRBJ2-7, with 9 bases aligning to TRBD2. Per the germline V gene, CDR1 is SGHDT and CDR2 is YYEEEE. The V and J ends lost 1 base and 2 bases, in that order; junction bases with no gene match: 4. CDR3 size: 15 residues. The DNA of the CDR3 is TGTGCCAGCAGCTTGTTGTCTAGCGGGGCCTACGAGCAGTACTTC. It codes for CASSLLSSGAYEQYF.

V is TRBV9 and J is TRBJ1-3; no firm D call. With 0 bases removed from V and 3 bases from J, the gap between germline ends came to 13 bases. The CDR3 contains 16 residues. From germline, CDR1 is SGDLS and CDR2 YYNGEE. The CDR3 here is CASSVGSGKDGNTIYF. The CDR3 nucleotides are TGTGCCAGCAGCGTAGGCTCCGGGAAGGATGGAAACACCATATATTTT.

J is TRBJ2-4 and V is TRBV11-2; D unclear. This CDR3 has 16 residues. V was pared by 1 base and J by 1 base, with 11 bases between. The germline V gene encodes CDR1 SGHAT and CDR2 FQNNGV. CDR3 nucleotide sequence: TGTGCCAGCAGCTTAGTTGCAGGATTGGCCAAAAACATTCAGTACTTC. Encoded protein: CASSLVAGLAKNIQYF.

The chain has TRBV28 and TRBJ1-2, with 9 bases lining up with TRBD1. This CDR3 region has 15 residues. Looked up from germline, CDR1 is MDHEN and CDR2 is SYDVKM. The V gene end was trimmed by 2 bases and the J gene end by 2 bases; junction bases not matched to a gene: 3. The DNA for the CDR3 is TGTGCCAGCAGTTTAGGGACAGGGATAAACTATGGCTACACCTTC. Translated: CASSLGTGINYGYTF.

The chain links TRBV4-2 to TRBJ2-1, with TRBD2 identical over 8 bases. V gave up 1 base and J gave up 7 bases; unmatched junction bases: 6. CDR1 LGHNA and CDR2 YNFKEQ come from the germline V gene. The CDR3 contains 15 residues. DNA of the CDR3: TGTGCCAGCAGCCAAGGACCGGGACTAGGAAATGAGCAGTTCTTC. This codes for CASSQGPGLGNEQFF.

CDR3 residues: CASSLFSGEQYF. CDR3 nucleotide sequence: TGTGCCAGCAGCTTATTTTCGGGCGAGCAGTACTTC. The chain employs TRBV7-2 and TRBJ2-7; D remains unclear. V gave up 2 bases and J gave up 6 bases, with 8 bases separating them. The CDR3 length is 12 residues. Germline loops: CDR1 SGHTA, CDR2 FQGNSA. The whole variable domain, remainder taken from reference TRBV7-2 and TRBJ2-7, is GAGVSQSPSNKVTEKGKDVELRCDPISGHTALYWYRQSLGQGLEFLIYFQGNSAPDKSGLPSDRFSAERTGGSVSTLTIQRTQQEDSAVYLCASSLFSGEQYFGPGTRLTVT.

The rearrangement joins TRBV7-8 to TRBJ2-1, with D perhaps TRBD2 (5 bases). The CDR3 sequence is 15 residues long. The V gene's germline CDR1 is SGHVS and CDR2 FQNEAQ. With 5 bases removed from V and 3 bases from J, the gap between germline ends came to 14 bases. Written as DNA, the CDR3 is TGTGCCAGCAGCCCAAAACTTAGCGACTACAATGAGCAGTTCTTC. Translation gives CASSPKLSDYNEQFF.

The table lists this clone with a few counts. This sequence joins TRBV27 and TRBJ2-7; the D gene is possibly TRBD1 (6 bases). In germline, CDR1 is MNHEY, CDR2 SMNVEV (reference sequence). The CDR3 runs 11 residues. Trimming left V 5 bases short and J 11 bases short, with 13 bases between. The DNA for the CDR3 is TGTGCCAGCAGTCTTGGGGGCAGGGAGTACTTC. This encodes CASSLGGREYF.

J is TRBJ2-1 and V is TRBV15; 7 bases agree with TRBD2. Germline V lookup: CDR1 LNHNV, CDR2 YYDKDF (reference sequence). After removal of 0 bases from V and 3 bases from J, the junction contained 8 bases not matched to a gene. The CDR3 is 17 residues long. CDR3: CATSRERGRAVYNEQFF. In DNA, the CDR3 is TGTGCCACCAGCAGAGAACGGGGGAGGGCCGTCTACAATGAGCAGTTCTTC.

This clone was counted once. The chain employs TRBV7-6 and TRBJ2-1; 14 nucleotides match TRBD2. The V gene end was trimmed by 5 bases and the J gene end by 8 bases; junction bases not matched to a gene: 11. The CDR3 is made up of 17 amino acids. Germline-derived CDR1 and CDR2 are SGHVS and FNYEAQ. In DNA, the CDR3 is TGTGCCAGCAGCCCACTGGGACTAGCGGGAGTTATGTATGAGCAGTTCTTC. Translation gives CASSPLGLAGVMYEQFF.

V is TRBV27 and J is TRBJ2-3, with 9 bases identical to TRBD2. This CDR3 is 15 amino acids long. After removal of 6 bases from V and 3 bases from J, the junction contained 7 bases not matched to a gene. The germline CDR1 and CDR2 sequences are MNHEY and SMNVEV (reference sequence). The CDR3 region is CASSFISGRTDTQYF. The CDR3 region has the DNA TGTGCCAGCAGCTTTATCAGCGGGAGGACAGATACGCAGTATTTT.

CDR3 protein: CASSPGQGNTEAFF. DNA for the CDR3: TGTGCCAGCAGCCCGGGACAGGGGAACACTGAAGCTTTCTTT. V is TRBV7-8 and J is TRBJ1-1, with 9 positions matching TRBD1. V gave up 5 bases and J gave up 1 base; unmatched junction bases: 2. Per germline, CDR1 SGHVS and CDR2 FQNEAQ. The CDR3 runs 14 residues. Drawing the rest from reference TRBV7-8 and TRBJ1-1, the complete variable domain is GAGVSQSPRYKVAKRGQDVALRCDPISGHVSLFWYQQALGQGPEFLTYFQNEAQLDKSGLPSDRFFAERPEGSVSTLKIQRTQQEDSAVYLCASSPGQGNTEAFFGQGTRLTVV.